A single sample gave rise to the 14 T cell receptor beta chains below, sequenced in a study of T cell changes during pregnancy in multiple sclerosis. Sequenced by immunoSEQ multiplex PCR; TCRdb stores in-frame clones only, minus some. Among roughly 72,000 clones listed, 90% to 95% were seen once. The material sequenced was CD4+ T cells from peripheral blood mononuclear cells, taken before pregnancy. The receptors stem from a female donor with multiple sclerosis, enrolled in a pregnancy study.

This clone was detected a few times. This sequence joins TRBV30 and TRBJ1-3; 7 bases map to TRBD1. CDR1 is GTSNPN and CDR2 is SVGIG in the germline V gene (reference sequence). The CDR3 runs 15 residues. V was pared by 0 bases and J by 4 bases, with 6 bases of the junction left unmatched. Here the CDR3 reads CAWSVFRGSGNTIYF. CDR3 coding DNA: TGTGCCTGGAGTGTATTCAGGGGGTCCGGAAACACCATATATTTT.

The rearrangement uses TRBV7-3 and TRBJ1-3; no definite D call. The CDR3 has 18 residues. V was shortened by 4 bases and J by 1 base, with 20 bases between the two germline ends. From germline, CDR1 is SGHTA and CDR2 FQGTGA. This CDR3 reads CASSSETKPLRSGNTIYF. The CDR3 DNA sequence: TGTGCCAGCAGCTCCGAAACAAAACCACTACGATCTGGAAACACCATATATTTT.

The CDR3 protein is CASSLTGANTEAFF. As DNA, the CDR3 is TGTGCCAGCAGCTTGACAGGTGCGAACACTGAAGCTTTCTTT. The chain has TRBV5-5 and TRBJ1-1; tentative D call: TRBD1 (5 bases). The CDR3 is 14 residues long. Trimming pared 1 base from V and 1 base from J, leaving 8 bases between. Looked up from germline, CDR1 is SGHKS and CDR2 is YYEKEE (reference sequence).

This chain connects TRBV7-9 to TRBJ1-1; 8 bases are a match to TRBD1. Germline CDR1 SEHNR, CDR2 FQNEAQ (reference sequence). J gave up 1 base and V 4 bases, and 8 bases lay outside the gene matches. The CDR3 has 16 amino acids. CDR3 nucleotides: TGTGCCAGCAGCTCGAGGGACAGGTTTCGGAACACTGAAGCTTTCTTT. Translated: CASSSRDRFRNTEAFF.

The V and J genes are TRBV29-1 and TRBJ2-2; a weak D match, TRBD2 (6 bases). The V gene lost 4 bases and the J gene lost 4 bases, with 10 bases spanning the gap. In germline, CDR1 is SQVTM, CDR2 ANQGSEA. The length of the CDR3 is 13 residues. The CDR3 sequence: CSVAGGITGELFF. The CDR3 DNA reads TGCAGCGTTGCCGGAGGGATCACCGGGGAGCTGTTTTTT.

This clone turned up a few times. This chain connects TRBV19 to TRBJ1-2, with 8 bases that match TRBD1. This CDR3 has 15 residues. Germline CDR1 reads LNHDA; CDR2 reads SQIVND (reference sequence). V was clipped by 3 bases and J by 8 bases; unmatched bases: 11. The CDR3 loop is CASSIQRQGAQGYTF. CDR3 DNA: TGTGCCAGTAGTATTCAGAGGCAGGGGGCGCAAGGCTACACCTTC.

The chain uses TRBV7-3 and TRBJ2-3; D is ambiguous. Germline values: CDR1 SGHTA, CDR2 FQGTGA. Trimming left V 5 bases short and J 0 bases short, with 6 bases between. The CDR3 sequence is 13 residues long. The CDR3 sequence: CASSPPSTDTQYF. The CDR3 DNA sequence: TGTGCCAGCAGCCCCCCAAGCACAGATACGCAGTATTTT.

The chain recombines TRBV11-2 with TRBJ2-1; TRBD2 agrees at 11 bases. Germline-derived CDR1 and CDR2 are SGHAT and FQNNGV. J lost 7 bases, V lost 5 bases, and 10 bases had no gene match. The CDR3 is 16 amino acids. The CDR3 sequence: CASSLLAGGGGNEQFF. Here the CDR3 DNA reads TGTGCCAGCAGCCTCTTAGCGGGAGGGGGAGGAAATGAGCAGTTCTTC.

This clone turned up a few times. The CDR3 DNA reads as TGTGCCAGCAGTTCCCGCGGACAGGGGGCAACTTTCTTT. It specifies CASSSRGQGATFF. V usage is TRBV6-6 and J usage is TRBJ1-1, with TRBD1 matching 11 bases. CDR3 length: 13 amino acids. Germline CDR1 reads MNHNY; CDR2 reads SVGAGI (reference sequence). V lost 4 bases and J lost 12; bases outside the gene matches: 7.

The chain's CDR3 is CSVRTGRGEQFF. CDR3 nucleotide sequence: TGCAGCGTTCGGACAGGCCGGGGTGAGCAGTTCTTC. The chain joins TRBV29-1 to TRBJ2-1, with 7 bases that match TRBD1. Germline values: CDR1 SQVTM, CDR2 ANQGSEA. Losses at the gene ends were 5 bases for V and 9 bases for J; bases not matched to a gene: 7. This CDR3 region has 12 residues.

V usage is TRBV30 and J usage is TRBJ1-3; TRBD1 aligns across 8 bases. This CDR3 has 14 residues. Germline CDR1 is GTSNPN and CDR2 is SVGIG (reference sequence). J lost 3 bases, V lost 3 bases, and 4 bases had no gene match. The CDR3 spells CAWRVQGGGNTIYF. In DNA, the CDR3 is TGTGCCTGGAGGGTACAGGGGGGTGGAAACACCATATATTTT.

V is TRBV9 and J is TRBJ1-3; a weak D match, TRBD1 (5 bases). CDR3 length: 17 amino acids. In germline, CDR1 is SGDLS, CDR2 YYNGEE. The germline V and J ends were trimmed by 1 base and 0 bases, with 14 bases remaining between them. For the CDR3, the DNA is TGTGCCAGCAGCGTATCCCCAGGGCCTTTCTCTGGAAACACCATATATTTT. It specifies CASSVSPGPFSGNTIYF.

J is TRBJ2-2 and V is TRBV25-1; a possible D gene is TRBD2 (7 bases). Germline V gene data show CDR1 as MGHDK and CDR2 as SYGVNS. The CDR3 covers 14 residues. Trimming left V 4 bases short and J 4 bases short, with 10 bases between. The CDR3 spells CASSGGGVTGELFF. In DNA form, the CDR3 reads TGTGCCAGCAGTGGCGGGGGCGTCACCGGGGAGCTGTTTTTT.

The V call is TRBV5-1, the J call TRBJ1-2; 8 bases line up with TRBD1. The germline V gene encodes CDR1 SGHRS and CDR2 YFSETQ. The V segment lost 2 bases and the J segment 3 bases; nucleotides outside the gene matches: 9. The CDR3 is 16 residues long. CDR3 residues: CASSLLTGVKDYGYTF. CDR3 bases: TGCGCCAGCAGCTTATTGACAGGGGTTAAAGACTATGGCTACACCTTC.